Listed here are 10 T cell receptor beta chains from one sample, sequenced in a study of T cell responses to AZD1222 COVID-19 vaccine. Libraries were prepared by immunoSEQ multiplex PCR; TCRdb keeps only in-frame clonotypes and omits some of them. Among about 170,000 clones, 90% were seen once, and the ten largest hold about 1.6%. The source material was peripheral blood, sampled on day 0 of AZD1222 vaccination. These TCRs come from an adult in good health.

This clone has a single count. CDR3 DNA sequence: TGCAGCAGGGGCAATGGCTACACCTTC. It specifies CSRGNGYTF. V and J are TRBV20-1 and TRBJ1-2, with a tentative D call TRBD1 (6 bases). Germline V CDR1 and CDR2: DFQATT, SNEGSKA (reference sequence). The CDR3 length is 9 residues.

This rearrangement joins TRBV6-5 to TRBJ1-6; 8 bases map to TRBD1. The CDR3 is made up of 16 amino acids. Germline V gene data show CDR1 as MNHEY and CDR2 as SVGAGI. The V gene end was trimmed by 0 bases and the J gene end by 9 bases; junction bases not matched to a gene: 7. CDR3 coding DNA: TGTGCCAGCAGTTACTCCCTCGGACAGGGAGGTTCACCCCTCCACTTT. It specifies CASSYSLGQGGSPLHF.

CDR3 DNA sequence: TGTGCCAGCACGTCGACGGGGAACACTGAAGCTTTCTTT. It translates to CASTSTGNTEAFF. The genes are TRBV7-9 and TRBJ1-1; D gene uncertain. Germline assignment: CDR1 SEHNR and CDR2 FQNEAQ (reference sequence). Deletions cut 7 bases from V and 1 base from J, with 10 bases between. The CDR3 has 13 amino acids.

The genes are TRBV14 and TRBJ2-7, with 7 bases aligning to TRBD1. In germline, CDR1 is SGHDN, CDR2 FVKESK. The CDR3 spans 17 residues. The J segment lost 2 bases and the V segment lost 1 base, leaving 11 bases of the junction unmatched. As DNA, the CDR3 is TGTGCCAGCAGCCAAGGGAGTGGGACAGCCCACCCCTACGAGCAGTACTTC. It translates to CASSQGSGTAHPYEQYF.

The chain is built from TRBV5-6 and TRBJ1-1; D remains unclear. The CDR3 is 11 residues long. Germline lookup yields CDR1 SGHDT and CDR2 YYEEEE. V lost 4 bases to trimming and J lost 8 bases, with 9 bases between them. In DNA, the CDR3 is TGTGCCAGCAGCCGTCAGGTAGAAGCTTTCTTT. This sequence encodes CASSRQVEAFF. The whole variable domain, remainder taken from reference TRBV5-6 and TRBJ1-1, is DAGVTQSPTHLIKTRGQQVTLRCSPKSGHDTVSWYQQALGQGPQFIFQYYEEEERQRGNFPDRFSGHQFPNYSSELNVNALLLGDSALYLCASSRQVEAFFGQGTRLTVV.

The chain employs TRBV29-1 and TRBJ1-1, with D unclear. This CDR3 has 12 residues. The germline gives CDR1 SQVTM, CDR2 ANQGSEA. Deletions cut 3 bases from V and 3 bases from J, with 8 bases between. CDR3 in DNA: TGCAGCGTTGATAGGCTATACACTGAAGCTTTCTTT. Protein sequence: CSVDRLYTEAFF.

The CDR3 reads CASCKRGQGDYEQYF. The CDR3 DNA is TGTGCCAGCTGCAAACGGGGACAGGGGGACTACGAGCAGTACTTC. This rearrangement joins TRBV3-1 (or the pseudogene TRBV3-2) to TRBJ2-7; 11 positions match TRBD1. V dropped 8 bases and J dropped 3; count of bases not matched to a gene: 9. The germline CDR1 and CDR2 sequences are LGHDT and YNNKEL (reference sequence). The CDR3 covers 15 residues.

The V call is TRBV20-1, the J call TRBJ2-5; 9 nucleotides line up with TRBD2. This CDR3 contains 16 residues. CDR1 DFQATT and CDR2 SNEGSKA come from the germline V gene (reference sequence). Losses at the gene ends were 3 bases for V and 5 bases for J; bases not matched to a gene: 13. The CDR3 is CSASLTSGWVGETQYF. The CDR3 nucleotides are TGCAGTGCTAGTCTTACTAGCGGGTGGGTTGGGGAGACCCAGTACTTC.

The rearrangement links TRBV6-5 to TRBJ1-5; D not resolved. Germline CDR1 and CDR2: MNHEY and SVGAGI. V was trimmed by 0 bases and J by 1 base, leaving 10 bases between them. This CDR3 has 16 residues. The DNA of the CDR3 is TGTGCCAGCAGTTACTCATTTTCGGGGAGCAATCAGCCCCAGCATTTT. This gives the protein CASSYSFSGSNQPQHF.

This chain uses TRBV6-1 with TRBJ2-7; no definite D call. The CDR3 totals 11 residues. Germline V gives CDR1 MNHNS, CDR2 SASEGT. The V and J ends lost 3 bases and 4 bases respectively, with 4 bases between them. The CDR3 region has the DNA TGTGCCAGCAGTGAGTTGTACGAGCAGTACTTC. It yields the protein CASSELYEQYF.